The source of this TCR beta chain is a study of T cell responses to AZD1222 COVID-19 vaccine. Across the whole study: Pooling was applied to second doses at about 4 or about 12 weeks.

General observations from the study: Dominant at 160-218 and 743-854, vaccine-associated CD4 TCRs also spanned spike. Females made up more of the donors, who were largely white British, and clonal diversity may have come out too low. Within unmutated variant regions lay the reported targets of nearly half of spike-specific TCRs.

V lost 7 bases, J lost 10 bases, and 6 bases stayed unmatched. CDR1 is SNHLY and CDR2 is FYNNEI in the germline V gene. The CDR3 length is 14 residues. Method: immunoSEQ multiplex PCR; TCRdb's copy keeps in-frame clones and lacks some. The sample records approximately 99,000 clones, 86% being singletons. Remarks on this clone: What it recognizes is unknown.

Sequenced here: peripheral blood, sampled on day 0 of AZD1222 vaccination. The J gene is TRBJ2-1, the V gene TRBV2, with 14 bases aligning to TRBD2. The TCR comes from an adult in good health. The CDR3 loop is CASTRLAGGREQFF. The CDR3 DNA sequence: TGTGCCAGCACCCGACTAGCGGGGGGGAGGGAGCAGTTCTTC.